Only a few counts were recorded for the clone carrying this T cell receptor (beta chain). Its target is unknown. These data originate in a study of HIV-infected patients and healthy controls. Study-wide points: Mean usage of eight alpha and eight beta V genes differed significantly in HIV-infected patients versus controls. Significantly higher mean Gini indices appeared in HIV-infected repertoires, possibly reflecting oligoclonality. Apparent post-therapy Gini recovery among HIV-infected patients was not reproduced with size-matched repertoires.

CDR1 and CDR2 (germline): SGHAT, FQNNGV. This CDR3 is built from 13 residues. The V and J ends lost 0 bases and 7 bases respectively, with 9 bases between them. Approximately 500 ng RNA was reverse transcribed with alpha and beta constant-region primers. Each of the alpha and beta chains got its own library through chain-specific third strand synthesis with indices. A single primer pair per chain amplified all rearrangements, with per-molecule barcodes. TCRdb itself ran the 5' RACE reads through MiXCR, one entry per CDR3 protein. The table has some 10,000 distinct CDR3 sequences, roughly 8% seen once. The repertoire came from unfractionated whole blood and reflected all unsorted peripheral T cells.

The TCR was taken from an adult in good health. Sample: blood. The chain joins TRBV11-2 to TRBJ1-1, with D possibly being TRBD1 (5 bases). The DNA for the CDR3 is TGTGCCAGCAGCTTAGAGGGGGTCGGTGAAGCTTTCTTT. It codes for CASSLEGVGEAFF.